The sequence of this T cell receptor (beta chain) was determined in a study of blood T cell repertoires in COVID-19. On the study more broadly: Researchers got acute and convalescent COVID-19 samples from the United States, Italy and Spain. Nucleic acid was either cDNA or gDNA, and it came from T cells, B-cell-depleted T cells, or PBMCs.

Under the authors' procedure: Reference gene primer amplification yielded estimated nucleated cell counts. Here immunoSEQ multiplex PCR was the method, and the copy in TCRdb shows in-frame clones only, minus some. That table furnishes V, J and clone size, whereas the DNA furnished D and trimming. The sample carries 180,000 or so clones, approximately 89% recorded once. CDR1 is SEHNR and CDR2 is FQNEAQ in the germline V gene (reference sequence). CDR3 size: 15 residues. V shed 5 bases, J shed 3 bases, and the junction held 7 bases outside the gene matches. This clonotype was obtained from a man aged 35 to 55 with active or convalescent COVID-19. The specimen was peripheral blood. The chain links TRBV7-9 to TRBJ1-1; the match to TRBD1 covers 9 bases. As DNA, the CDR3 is TGTGCCAGCAGCAGAGGGGACAGGGCCGACACTGAAGCTTTCTTT. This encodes CASSRGDRADTEAFF.